The T cell receptor (beta chain) described here comes from a study of metastatic and nonmetastatic thyroid tumors. On the study more broadly: The comparison covered peripheral blood and tumor or nodule tissue in malignant and benign thyroid patients.

Study results and limitations: It was reportedly found that TCR beta diversity was significantly higher in malignant thyroid tumors than in benign nodules, a difference seen in both blood and tumor samples.

About this clone itself: The antigen is not known.

In the source study's methods: Construction of a distant-metastasis classifier for papillary thyroid cancer relied on CDR3 differences across clinicopathological groups. TCRdb reprocessed the PCR reads via MiXCR. TCRdb, not the authors, supplied the V and J calls. The repertoire holds 13,000 or so clones, with roughly 21% as singletons. No patient received treatment before thyroid surgery. The CDR3 covers 15 residues. V was clipped by 1 base and J by 5 bases, with 14 bases between them. Germline values: CDR1 SGHTA, CDR2 FQGNSA. The sample taken for sequencing was adjacent normal tissue. The clonotype was recovered from a female donor with papillary thyroid cancer or a benign thyroid nodule (not recorded which). Some clones in this sample may be carry-over from other donors' samples. The rearrangement uses TRBV7-2 and TRBJ2-5, with D uncertain. The CDR3 sequence: CASSLVGPPRETQYF. In DNA, the CDR3 is TGTGCCAGCAGCTTAGTAGGACCACCCCGGGAGACCCAGTACTTC.